This TCR beta chain was sequenced for a study of T cells in Graves' hyperthyroidism and ophthalmopathy. Whole-study results and caveats: With a median lead of 6.5 months before onset, the model predicted ophthalmopathy. Ophthalmopathy stood apart from stable hyperthyroidism in a 13 V-J model.

This clonotype occurred many times. No antigen is known for it. The investigators amplified TCR beta CDR3 regions from RNA transcripts. HTBI primers were used for first-round RT-PCR of the TCR CDR3. One entry per CDR3 protein results from TCRdb running MiXCR on the multiplex PCR reads. The sample carries approximately 200,000 distinct CDR3 sequences, around 18% recorded once. The germline V and J ends were trimmed by 4 bases and 10 bases, with 11 bases remaining between them. Germline CDR1 reads DFQATT; CDR2 reads SNEGSKA (reference sequence). The CDR3 is 11 amino acids. Stable disease denoted Graves' hyperthyroidism without ophthalmopathy progression within 18 months. Patients were excluded for uncontrolled infection, other autoimmune disease, pregnancy or lactation.

The clonotype was recovered from a man in his forties with Graves' hyperthyroidism. Sample: blood. V and J are TRBV20-1 and TRBJ2-1; a weak D match, TRBD2 (7 bases). This chain's CDR3 is CSAKGGAEQFF. In DNA form, the CDR3 reads TGCAGTGCTAAGGGGGGGGCCGAGCAGTTCTTC.